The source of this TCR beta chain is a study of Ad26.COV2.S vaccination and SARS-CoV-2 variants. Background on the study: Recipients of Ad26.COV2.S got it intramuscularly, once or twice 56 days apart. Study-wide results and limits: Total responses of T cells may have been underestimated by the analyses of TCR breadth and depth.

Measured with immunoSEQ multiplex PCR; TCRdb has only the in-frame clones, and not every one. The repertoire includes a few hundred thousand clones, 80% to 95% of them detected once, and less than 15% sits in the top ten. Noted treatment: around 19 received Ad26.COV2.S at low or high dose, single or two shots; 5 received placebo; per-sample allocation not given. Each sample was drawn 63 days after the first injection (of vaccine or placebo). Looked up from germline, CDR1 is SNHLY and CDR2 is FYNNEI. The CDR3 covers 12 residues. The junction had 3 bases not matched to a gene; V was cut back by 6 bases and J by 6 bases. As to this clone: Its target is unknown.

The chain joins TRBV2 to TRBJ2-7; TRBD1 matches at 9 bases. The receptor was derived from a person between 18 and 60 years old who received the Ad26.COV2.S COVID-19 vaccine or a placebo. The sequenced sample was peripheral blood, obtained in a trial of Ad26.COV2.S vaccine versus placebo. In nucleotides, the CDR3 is TGTGCCAGCAGGGGACAGGGTCCCGAGCAGTACTTC. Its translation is CASRGQGPEQYF. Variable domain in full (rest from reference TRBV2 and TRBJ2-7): EPEVTQTPSHQVTQMGQEVILRCVPISNHLYFYWYRQILGQKVEFLVSFYNNEISEKSEIFDDQFSVERPDGSNFTLKIRSTKLEDSAMYFCASRGQGPEQYFGPGTRLTVT.